The clone carrying this T cell receptor (beta chain) was counted many times. As yet, its antigen is unknown. According to the study, TCR beta libraries were built with iRepertoire HTBI primers and CDR3-region Arm-PCR. Under the authors' procedure: Identification of gene segments yielded more than 60 TRBV and about 14 TRBJ across samples. TCRdb recomputed calls from the multiplex PCR reads with MiXCR, one row per CDR3 protein. The V and J calls reflect TCRdb's pipeline rather than the authors' work. The sample has around 450,000 distinct CDR3 sequences, approximately 21% seen once; the top ten hold 7% to 9%. Time point meaning: persistent/refractory GD, antithyroid drugs over 5 years with positive TRAb. Scientists built the TCR library using RNA that was extracted from PBMCs. This sample stems from a study of regulatory T cells in long-lasting Graves disease. Study results and limitations: When disease was persistent, TRBV28, TRBJ1-2 and TRBJ2-5 were the favored segments.

Germline CDR1 ENHRY, CDR2 SYGVKD. V lost 2 bases and J lost 8, with 21 bases in between. The CDR3 sequence is 17 residues long. Sample: peripheral blood mononuclear cells (PBMCs), taken when the disease was refractory, from a patient treated with antithyroid drugs. This chain links TRBV10-3 with TRBJ1-4; TRBD1 is a possible D gene (6 bases). This TCR derives from a female donor with Graves disease. CDR3 residues: CAISEPGQSVGGEKLFF. The DNA for the CDR3 is TGTGCCATCAGTGAGCCCGGACAGTCAGTCGGGGGGGAAAAACTGTTTTTT.